The 32 T cell receptor beta chains presented below share a single source sample, sequenced in a study of T cells in Graves' hyperthyroidism and ophthalmopathy. What was amplified from RNA transcripts were TCR beta CDR3 regions. The HTBI set primed first-round TCR CDR3 RT-PCR. TCRdb re-called the multiplex PCR reads through MiXCR, storing one row per CDR3 protein. The sample carries a few hundred thousand distinct CDR3 sequences, roughly 22% recorded once. The specimen sequenced was blood. The origin of the receptors is a man aged 30-40 years with Graves' ophthalmopathy.

The V and J genes are TRBV6-1 and TRBJ1-2; 7 bases are a match to TRBD1. The CDR3 extends over 16 amino acids. V trimming: 6 bases; J trimming: 4 bases; junction bases outside the gene matches: 14. From germline, CDR1 is MNHNS and CDR2 SASEGT. CDR3 amino acids: CASSPLLSGTAYGYTF. In nucleotides, the CDR3 is TGTGCCAGCAGCCCACTTCTATCCGGGACAGCCTATGGCTACACCTTC.

This clonotype was counted between two and nine times. This chain connects TRBV20-1 to TRBJ1-3; D not resolved. V was clipped by 0 bases and J by 0 bases, with 3 bases between them. Germline assignment: CDR1 DFQATT and CDR2 SNEGSKA (reference sequence). The CDR3 totals 13 residues. The CDR3 coding sequence is TGCAGTGCTAGAGAACACTCTGGAAACACCATATATTTT. It translates to CSAREHSGNTIYF.

The chain is built from TRBV12-3 or TRBV12-4 and TRBJ1-2, with TRBD1 as a possible D gene (5 bases). CDR3 length: 15 amino acids. V lost 2 bases and J 4 bases, leaving 14 bases between the germline ends. The CDR3 protein is CASSLSAGQGYGYTF. The CDR3 region has the DNA TGTGCCAGCAGTTTATCGGCTGGGCAGGGCTATGGCTACACCTTC.

This clonotype was seen many times. The V and J genes are TRBV7-9 and TRBJ2-7, with unresolved D. Trimming pared 4 bases from V and 0 bases from J, leaving 16 bases between. CDR3 length: 16 residues. Germline V gene data show CDR1 as SEHNR and CDR2 as FQNEAQ (reference sequence). The CDR3 DNA reads as TGTGCCAGCAGCTCCTATCCCAGATACAACTCCTACGAGCAGTACTTC. Its protein is CASSSYPRYNSYEQYF.

This clonotype has more than one count but fewer than ten. The chain links TRBV6-2 or TRBV6-3 to TRBJ2-3; 9 bases fit TRBD1. The CDR3 loop spans 16 amino acids. After removal of 6 bases from V and 2 bases from J, the junction contained 9 bases not matched to a gene. Looked up from germline, CDR1 is MNHEY and CDR2 is SVGEGT. The CDR3 DNA sequence: TGTGCCAGCAGCAACAGGAGGGACAGGGCCACAGATACGCAGTATTTT. It yields the protein CASSNRRDRATDTQYF.

The chain combines TRBV7-2 with TRBJ2-1, with TRBD2 as a possible D gene (5 bases). The CDR3 covers 16 residues. In germline, CDR1 is SGHTA, CDR2 FQGNSA. The germline V and J ends were trimmed by 5 bases and 3 bases, with 17 bases remaining between them. CDR3 amino acids: CASSRAGGGGYNEQFF. In DNA, the CDR3 is TGTGCCAGCAGCCGGGCCGGAGGCGGAGGCTACAATGAGCAGTTCTTC.

This CDR3 is CASSSGGTQETQYF. The CDR3 DNA sequence: TGTGCCAGCAGTTCAGGGGGGACACAAGAGACCCAGTACTTC. This rearrangement joins TRBV27 to TRBJ2-5; the D gene is possibly TRBD1 (7 bases). Trimming pared 4 bases from V and 2 bases from J, leaving 11 bases between. CDR1 is MNHEY and CDR2 is SMNVEV in the germline V gene (reference sequence). CDR3 length equals 14 residues.

In this sample, this clonotype turned up a few times. V is TRBV3-1 and J is TRBJ2-5; 7 nucleotides line up with TRBD2. Germline values: CDR1 LGHDT, CDR2 YNNKEL (reference sequence). CDR3 length equals 14 residues. V shed 4 bases and J 2 bases; nucleotides not matched to a gene: 4. This CDR3 is CASSRGGLQETQYF. The CDR3 DNA is TGTGCCAGCAGCCGGGGAGGGTTACAAGAGACCCAGTACTTC.

This clonotype was seen repeatedly, ten times or more. The gene calls are TRBV7-9 and TRBJ2-1, with D tentatively TRBD1 (8 bases). The germline V gene encodes CDR1 SEHNR and CDR2 FQNEAQ (reference sequence). V gave up 1 base and J gave up 4 bases, with 20 bases separating them. The CDR3 has 18 residues. In DNA form, the CDR3 reads TGTGCCAGCAGCTTAGAAACCGGGCACAGGGGGGGTTACAATGAGCAGTTCTTC. The encoded protein is CASSLETGHRGGYNEQFF. Using reference TRBV7-9 and TRBJ2-1 for the parts outside the CDR3, the full variable domain is DTGVSQNPRHKITKRGQNVTFRCDPISEHNRLYWYRQTLGQGPEFLTYFQNEAQLEKSRLLSDRFSAERPKGSFSTLEIQRTEQGDSAMYLCASSLETGHRGGYNEQFFGPGTRLTVL.

The chain uses TRBV5-8 and TRBJ2-1, with D unclear. Trimming took off 1 base at V and 4 bases at J, with 6 bases between the two ends. The CDR3 runs 13 residues. The germline V gene encodes CDR1 SGHTS and CDR2 YDEGEE. CDR3 amino acids: CASSLLYYNEQFF. CDR3 sequence (DNA): TGTGCCAGCAGCTTGCTATATTACAATGAGCAGTTCTTC.

There are many counts of this clonotype. The genes are TRBV28 and TRBJ1-2, with D possibly being TRBD1 (6 bases). CDR1 and CDR2 from the germline V gene are MDHEN and SYDVKM. With 5 bases removed from V and 4 bases from J, the gap between germline ends came to 8 bases. The CDR3 runs 12 residues. The CDR3 reads CASSAGAYGYTF. CDR3 in DNA: TGTGCCAGCAGTGCAGGGGCCTATGGCTACACCTTC.

This clonotype came up many times. This chain joins TRBV18 and TRBJ1-1; a weak D match, TRBD1 (6 bases). Trimming shortened V by 3 bases and J by 1 base, and 9 bases separated the two germline ends. The CDR3 is 14 amino acids. Germline V lookup: CDR1 KGHSH, CDR2 LQKENI. CDR3 bases: TGTGCCAGCTCACCCAAGACAGGGAACACTGAAGCTTTCTTT. This translates into CASSPKTGNTEAFF.

There are many counts of this clonotype. The chain has TRBV9 and TRBJ2-7; 9 bases line up with TRBD1. The CDR3 consists of 15 residues. Germline V lookup: CDR1 SGDLS, CDR2 YYNGEE. Unmatched junction bases numbered 15, after V lost 7 bases and J lost 7 bases. CDR3 DNA: TGTGCCAGCGATAGGTACGGGACAGGGAGCGAGGAGCAGTACTTC. Protein product: CASDRYGTGSEEQYF.

The chain has TRBV29-1 and TRBJ1-5; D gene ambiguous. This CDR3 is built from 12 residues. V was cut by 7 bases and J by 2 bases, with 9 bases left in between. Germline V gene lookup returns CDR1 SQVTM and CDR2 ANQGSEA. The CDR3 DNA reads TGCAGCGCCACGGCGGGCAATCAGCCCCAGCATTTT. This translates into CSATAGNQPQHF.

This clonotype has ten or more counts. The chain joins TRBV7-2 to TRBJ1-1, with TRBD1 matching over 7 bases. The germline gives CDR1 SGHTA, CDR2 FQGNSA. V dropped 5 bases and J dropped 11; count of bases not matched to a gene: 14. The CDR3 has 14 amino acids. CDR3 in DNA: TGTGCCAGCAGCCCATCGACGGACAGGCCGAGGGCTTTCTTT. As protein: CASSPSTDRPRAFF.

The chain combines TRBV7-2 with TRBJ2-3; no clear D gene. The germline V and J ends were trimmed by 3 bases and 2 bases, with 6 bases remaining between them. The CDR3 is made up of 13 amino acids. Per the germline V gene, CDR1 is SGHTA and CDR2 is FQGNSA. The CDR3 loop is CASSLIDTDTQYF. DNA of the CDR3: TGTGCCAGCAGCTTGATAGACACAGATACGCAGTATTTT. The full variable domain, its missing parts supplied by reference TRBV7-2 and TRBJ2-3, is GAGVSQSPSNKVTEKGKDVELRCDPISGHTALYWYRQSLGQGLEFLIYFQGNSAPDKSGLPSDRFSAERTGGSVSTLTIQRTQQEDSAVYLCASSLIDTDTQYFGPGTRLTVL.

The chain carries TRBV5-1 and TRBJ2-5; D unclear. In germline, CDR1 is SGHRS, CDR2 YFSETQ. The CDR3 runs to 12 residues. V was shortened by 0 bases and J by 7 bases, with 7 bases between the two germline ends. The CDR3 loop reads CASSLVPGTQYF. The CDR3 DNA reads TGCGCCAGCAGCTTGGTTCCGGGGACCCAGTACTTC.

This clonotype has ten or more counts. The chain uses TRBV5-1 and TRBJ2-7; D could derive from TRBD1 or TRBD2 (5 bases each). Trimming took 0 bases from V and 6 from J, leaving 16 bases between them. The germline V gene encodes CDR1 SGHRS and CDR2 YFSETQ. The CDR3 is made up of 15 amino acids. CDR3 nucleotide sequence: TGCGCCAGCAGCTTGGAAGTCCAGGGACCGCGCGAGCAGTACTTC. Translated, it gives CASSLEVQGPREQYF.

Worth noting for this clonotype: One end of the junction does not line up with germline, which may come from a read error. The chain couples TRBV6-1 to TRBJ1-2; 9 bases align to TRBD1. This CDR3 contains 14 residues. CDR1 and CDR2 (germline): MNHNS, SASEGT. CDR3 in DNA: TGTGCCAGCAAGATCAGACAGGACAGGGGCGGCTACGCCTTC. Translated, it gives CASKIRQDRGGYAF.

This clonotype was detected only a few times. The chain couples TRBV24-1 to TRBJ2-7; either TRBD1 or TRBD2 may supply D (5 bases each). V lost 3 bases, J lost 9 bases, and 11 bases lay in between. The CDR3 loop spans 12 amino acids. Germline CDR1 reads KGHDR; CDR2 reads SFDVKD. The CDR3 nucleotides are TGTGCCACCAGTGATACCGGGACCCCGCAGTACTTC. Translating it yields CATSDTGTPQYF.

This clonotype was detected only a few times. The gene calls are TRBV5-1 and TRBJ1-2; TRBD1 matches 9 bases. Germline V gene data show CDR1 as SGHRS and CDR2 as YFSETQ. The ends lost 4 bases at V and 3 bases at J; junction bases unmatched: 4. The CDR3 spans 14 residues. The CDR3 spells CASSHGQGYYGYTF. The CDR3 DNA reads TGCGCCAGCAGCCACGGACAGGGGTACTATGGCTACACCTTC. Variable domain in full (rest from reference TRBV5-1 and TRBJ1-2): KAGVTQTPRYLIKTRGQQVTLSCSPISGHRSVSWYQQTPGQGLQFLFEYFSETQRNKGNFPGRFSGRQFSNSRSEMNVSTLELGDSALYLCASSHGQGYYGYTFGSGTRLTVV.

The CDR3 DNA follows: TGTGCCAGCAGCTACGTGGCTCAGCCCCAGCATTTT. Amino acids: CASSYVAQPQHF. V usage is TRBV6-2 or TRBV6-3 and J usage is TRBJ1-5; D gene unclear. Germline V gene lookup returns CDR1 MNHEY and CDR2 SVGEGT. CDR3 length: 12 residues. Trimming removed 6 bases from V and 6 bases from J, with 9 bases in between.

This clonotype appeared a few times. The chain employs TRBV3-1 and TRBJ2-1; a weak D match, TRBD2 (6 bases). Deletions cut 7 bases from V and 2 bases from J, with 12 bases between. Germline CDR1 LGHDT, CDR2 YNNKEL (reference sequence). CDR3 length: 14 residues. The chain's CDR3 is CASNMRGTYNEQFF. The CDR3 DNA reads TGTGCCAGCAATATGCGGGGAACCTACAATGAGCAGTTCTTC.

This clonotype showed up many times. The chain couples TRBV7-2 to TRBJ2-3; 12 bases line up with TRBD2. The CDR3 is 17 amino acids. V lost 5 bases, J lost 3 bases, and 9 bases stayed unmatched. CDR1 is SGHTA, CDR2 FQGNSA, per germline. CDR3 sequence: CASSMRLAGVGTDTQYF. The CDR3 DNA reads as TGTGCCAGCAGCATGCGACTAGCGGGAGTGGGAACAGATACGCAGTATTTT.

This clonotype was counted many times. V gene TRBV10-3 combines with J gene TRBJ2-1; D perhaps matches TRBD1 (5 bases). V shed 1 base and J shed 8 bases, with 15 bases lying between them. The germline V gene has CDR1 ENHRY and CDR2 SYGVKD. The CDR3 is 15 amino acids. CDR3 residues: CAISEYKGKQDEQFF. The CDR3 nucleotides read TGTGCCATCAGTGAGTATAAGGGCAAACAGGATGAGCAGTTCTTC.

The table lists this clonotype with many counts. This rearrangement joins TRBV20-1 to TRBJ2-1; 7 nucleotides match TRBD2. CDR3 length: 14 amino acids. The V segment lost 2 bases and the J segment 7 bases; nucleotides outside the gene matches: 8. The germline gives CDR1 DFQATT, CDR2 SNEGSKA (reference sequence). Here the CDR3 reads CSARSAGLTNEQFF. The CDR3 coding sequence is TGCAGTGCTAGATCAGCGGGATTGACGAATGAGCAGTTCTTC.

The chain employs TRBV30 and TRBJ1-4, with TRBD1 matching 9 bases. Germline CDR1 GTSNPN, CDR2 SVGIG (reference sequence). The CDR3 contains 13 residues. V lost 3 bases, J lost 7 bases, and 3 bases stayed unmatched. For the CDR3, the DNA is TGTGCCTGGAGGCACAGGGGGCGTGAAAAACTGTTTTTT. Protein sequence: CAWRHRGREKLFF.

The J gene is TRBJ2-3, the V gene TRBV5-6; D is tentatively TRBD1 or TRBD2 (5 bases each). This CDR3 contains 14 residues. Trimming removed 6 bases from V and 0 bases from J, with 11 bases in between. Germline lookup yields CDR1 SGHDT and CDR2 YYEEEE. CDR3 in DNA: TGTGCCAGCACCGGGACGGGAAGCACAGATACGCAGTATTTT. Amino acid sequence: CASTGTGSTDTQYF.

This clonotype has only one observation. V gene TRBV7-9 combines with J gene TRBJ2-1; D unclear. The CDR3 is made up of 15 amino acids. V dropped 3 bases and J dropped 5 bases, with 14 bases sitting between them. Germline loops: CDR1 SEHNR, CDR2 FQNEAQ (reference sequence). CDR3 amino acids: CASSFVPPVDNEQFF. CDR3 coding DNA: TGTGCCAGCAGCTTTGTCCCCCCCGTTGACAATGAGCAGTTCTTC. Together with reference TRBV7-9 and TRBJ2-1, the CDR3 gives the full variable domain: DTGVSQNPRHKITKRGQNVTFRCDPISEHNRLYWYRQTLGQGPEFLTYFQNEAQLEKSRLLSDRFSAERPKGSFSTLEIQRTEQGDSAMYLCASSFVPPVDNEQFFGPGTRLTVL.

This clonotype was detected ten times or more. The chain employs TRBV6-2 or TRBV6-3 and TRBJ1-1; tentative D call: TRBD1 (5 bases). There are 14 residues in the CDR3. V gave up 4 bases and J gave up 0 bases, with 9 bases separating them. The germline gives CDR1 MNHEY, CDR2 SVGEGT. CDR3 DNA sequence: TGTGCCAGCAGTTTTTCAGGGTTGAACACTGAAGCTTTCTTT. This gives the protein CASSFSGLNTEAFF.

The V call is TRBV5-1, the J call TRBJ2-6; possible D gene TRBD2, 5 bases. Looked up from germline, CDR1 is SGHRS and CDR2 is YFSETQ. V was pared by 0 bases and J by 0 bases, with 16 bases between. The CDR3 covers 19 residues. CDR3 amino acids: CASSLVPGNIYSGANVLTF. In nucleotides, the CDR3 is TGCGCCAGCAGCTTGGTTCCGGGAAACATATACTCTGGGGCCAACGTCCTGACTTTC.

In its sample, this clonotype was seen a few times. The chain has TRBV4-1 and TRBJ2-3; 13 nucleotides line up with TRBD2. The CDR3 runs 16 residues. CDR1 and CDR2 (germline): MGHRA, YSYEKL. After removal of 3 bases from V and 7 bases from J, the junction contained 7 bases not matched to a gene. The CDR3 DNA reads as TGCGCCAGCAGCCAGGCTACTAGCGGGAGGGTGTATACGCAGTATTTT. This sequence encodes CASSQATSGRVYTQYF.